This T cell receptor (beta chain) was identified during a study of response to subunit inactivated influenza vaccine. TCRdb passed the RT-PCR reads through MiXCR, listing each CDR3 protein once. Of about 520,000 distinct CDR3 sequences in the sample, roughly 25% are singletons; the top ten hold 1.5% to 2%. Comments on this clonotype: Its antigen is as yet unknown.

Broader study findings: It was suggested by the authors that few new T cells are recruited by each seasonal influenza vaccination.

V lost 5 bases and J 6 bases, leaving 17 bases between the germline ends. The length of the CDR3 is 15 residues. CDR1 and CDR2 from the germline V gene are MNHEY and SVGAGI. The sequence derives from a man aged 50 or older who received an inactivated influenza vaccine. The chain links TRBV6-5 to TRBJ2-4; tentatively, D is TRBD1 or TRBD2 (5 bases each). This material consisted of CD4+ T cells sorted from PBMCs, taken roughly 5 days after vaccination. CDR3 nucleotides: TGTGCCAGCAGTCACGGGACGGCAGACCGAAACATTCAGTACTTC. This encodes CASSHGTADRNIQYF.